At least ten counts were recorded for the clone carrying this T cell receptor beta chain. Its antigen is currently unknown. These data belong to a study of CD8 T cells in ankylosing spondylitis. Libraries for TCR beta were made by quantitative 5'-RACE with molecular barcodes. A single record per CDR3 protein comes from TCRdb applying MiXCR to the 5' RACE reads. The sample lists 130,000 or so distinct CDR3 sequences; roughly 6.6% were seen once. Trimming shortened V by 0 bases and J by 0 bases, and 3 bases separated the two germline ends. The germline CDR1 and CDR2 sequences are MNHEY and SVGEGT. The CDR3 covers 14 residues. Findings of the study overall: Enrichment of disease-linked clones was reportedly significant in matched ankylosing spondylitis synovial fluid. Within peripheral blood, clones linked to disease were CD8+ and relatively rare. There was a TCR beta motif, made of several highly homologous variants, that appeared characteristic of ankylosing spondylitis blood.

The chain employs TRBV6-2 or TRBV6-3 and TRBJ2-1, with D hard to call. The TCR originated in a male donor with ankylosing spondylitis or in good health (not recorded which). Material: blood, either unsorted or a sorted T cell fraction (not recorded which). CDR3 in amino acids: CASSYSFSYNEQFF. The CDR3 DNA follows: TGTGCCAGCAGTTACTCTTTCTCCTACAATGAGCAGTTCTTC.